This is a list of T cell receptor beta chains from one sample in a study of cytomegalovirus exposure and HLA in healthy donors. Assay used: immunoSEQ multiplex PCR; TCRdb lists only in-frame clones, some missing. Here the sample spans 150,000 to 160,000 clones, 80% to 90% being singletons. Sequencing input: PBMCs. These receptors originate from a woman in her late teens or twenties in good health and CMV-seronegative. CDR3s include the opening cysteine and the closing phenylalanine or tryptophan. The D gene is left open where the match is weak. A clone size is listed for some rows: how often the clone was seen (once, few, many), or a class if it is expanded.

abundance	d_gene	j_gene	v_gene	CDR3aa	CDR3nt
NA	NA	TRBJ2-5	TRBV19	CASTETGAGGTQYF	TGTGCCAGTACCGAGACAGGCGCCGGCGGGACCCAGTACTTC
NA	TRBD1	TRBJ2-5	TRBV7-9	CASSLAQGEMETQYF	TGTGCCAGCAGCTTAGCTCAGGGGGAGATGGAGACCCAGTACTTC
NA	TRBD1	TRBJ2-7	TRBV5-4	CASSPRQGADEQYF	TGTGCCAGCAGCCCCCGACAGGGGGCCGACGAGCAGTACTTC
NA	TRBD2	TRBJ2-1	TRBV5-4	CASSLGLAGHNEQFF	TGTGCCAGCAGCTTGGGACTAGCGGGACACAATGAGCAGTTCTTC
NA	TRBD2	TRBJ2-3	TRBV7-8	CASSFRLAGGPDTQYF	TGTGCCAGCAGCTTCAGACTAGCGGGGGGGCCGGATACGCAGTATTTT
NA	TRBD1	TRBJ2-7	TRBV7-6	CASSPAGTGTYEQYF	TGTGCCAGCAGCCCAGCTGGGACAGGAACCTACGAGCAGTACTTC
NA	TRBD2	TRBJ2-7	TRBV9	CASSVDGTRAFEQYF	TGTGCCAGCAGCGTAGACGGGACTAGGGCCTTTGAGCAGTACTTC
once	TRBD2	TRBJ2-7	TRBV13	CASSPFSGRAYEQYF	TGTGCCAGCAGCCCCTTTAGCGGGAGGGCCTACGAGCAGTACTTC
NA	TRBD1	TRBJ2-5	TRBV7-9	CASSLELRGRGETQYF	TGTGCCAGCAGCTTAGAATTGAGGGGGCGAGGGGAGACCCAGTACTTC
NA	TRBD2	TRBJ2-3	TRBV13	CASSPGTSGRAWTDTQYF	TGTGCCAGCAGCCCCGGGACTAGCGGGAGGGCGTGGACAGATACGCAGTATTTT
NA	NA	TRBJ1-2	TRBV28	CASTIPGRGYGYTF	TGTGCCAGCACCATCCCGGGCAGGGGATATGGCTACACCTTC
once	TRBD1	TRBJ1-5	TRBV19	CASSLRDRGQPQHF	TGTGCCAGTAGCCTCCGGGACAGGGGGCAGCCCCAGCATTTT
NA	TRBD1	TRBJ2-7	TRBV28	CASRATGSEQYF	TGTGCCAGCAGGGCGACAGGGTCCGAGCAGTACTTC
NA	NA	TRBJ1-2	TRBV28	CASSLFTGMDPYGYTF	TGTGCCAGCAGTTTATTCACGGGGATGGACCCCTATGGCTACACCTTC
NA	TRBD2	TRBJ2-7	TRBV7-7	CARSNPGTSGGEQYF	TGTGCTAGATCGAACCCAGGGACTAGTGGGGGCGAGCAGTACTTC
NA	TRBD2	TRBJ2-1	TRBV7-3	CASSLGGTSGTSEQFF	TGTGCCAGCAGCTTAGGGGGGACTAGCGGGACAAGTGAGCAGTTCTTC
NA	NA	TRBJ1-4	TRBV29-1	CSVEDMRYTTNEKLFF	TGCAGCGTTGAAGACATGAGGTATACAACTAATGAAAAACTGTTTTTT
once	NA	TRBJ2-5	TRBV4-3	CASSHGFSGWETQYF	TGCGCCAGCAGCCATGGTTTCTCCGGGTGGGAGACCCAGTACTTC
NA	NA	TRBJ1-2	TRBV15	CATSRVGEPYGYTF	TGTGCCACCAGCAGAGTAGGAGAGCCCTATGGCTACACCTTC
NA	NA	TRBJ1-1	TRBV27	CASSFLQGNTEAFF	TGTGCCAGCAGTTTTTTGCAGGGAAACACTGAAGCTTTCTTT
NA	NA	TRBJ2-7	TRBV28	CASSVRENEQYF	TGTGCCAGCAGTGTCAGGGAAAACGAGCAGTACTTC
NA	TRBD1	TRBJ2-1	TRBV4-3	CASSPIGGSAYNEQFF	TGCGCCAGCAGCCCGATAGGGGGCTCCGCCTACAATGAGCAGTTCTTC
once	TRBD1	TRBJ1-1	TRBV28	CASSLDTGGNTEAFF	TGTGCCAGCAGTTTAGATACAGGGGGGAACACTGAAGCTTTCTTT
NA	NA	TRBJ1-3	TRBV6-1	CATAQLGGNTIYF	TGTGCCACCGCCCAACTAGGAGGAAACACCATATATTTT
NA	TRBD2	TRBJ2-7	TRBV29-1	CSVWGTSGGASYEQYF	TGCAGCGTTTGGGGGACTAGCGGGGGGGCCTCTTACGAGCAGTACTTC
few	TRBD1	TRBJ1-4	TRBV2	CASSPGTGDEKLFF	TGTGCCAGCAGTCCCGGGACAGGGGATGAAAAACTGTTTTTT
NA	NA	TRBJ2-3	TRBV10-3	CAITNPTTDTQYF	TGTGCCATCACTAACCCTACCACAGATACGCAGTATTTT
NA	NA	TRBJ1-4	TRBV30	CAWSGEGRGATNEKLFF	TGTGCCTGGAGTGGAGAAGGTCGGGGAGCAACTAATGAAAAACTGTTTTTT
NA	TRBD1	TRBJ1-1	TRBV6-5	CAGVEWGQGNTEAFF	TGTGCCGGGGTCGAATGGGGACAGGGGAACACTGAAGCTTTCTTT
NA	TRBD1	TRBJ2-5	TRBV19	CASSTRDRGSGEQYF	TGTGCCAGTAGTACCCGGGACAGGGGGTCGGGAGAGCAGTACTTC
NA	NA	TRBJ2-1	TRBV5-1	CASSLDLRDAFF	TGCGCCAGCAGCTTGGACCTACGTGATGCGTTCTTC
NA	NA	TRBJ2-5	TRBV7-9	CASSLISGQETQYF	TGTGCCAGCAGCTTAATAAGCGGCCAAGAGACCCAGTACTTC
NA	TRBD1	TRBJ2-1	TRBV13	CASSLVRGNEQFF	TGTGCCAGCAGCTTAGTCAGGGGGAATGAGCAGTTCTTC
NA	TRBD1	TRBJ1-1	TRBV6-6	CASSPRGNPEAFF	TGTGCCAGCAGTCCCAGGGGGAACCCTGAAGCTTTCTTT
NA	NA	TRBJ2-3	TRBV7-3	CASSRTVLTDTQYF	TGTGCCAGCAGCCGGACAGTACTTACAGATACGCAGTATTTT
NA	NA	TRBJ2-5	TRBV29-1	CSACRESGETQYF	TGCAGCGCCTGCCGGGAATCGGGAGAGACCCAGTACTTC
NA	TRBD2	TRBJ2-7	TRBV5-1	CASSFPGGISSYEQYF	TGCGCCAGCAGCTTCCCGGGAGGCATCAGCTCCTACGAGCAGTACTTC
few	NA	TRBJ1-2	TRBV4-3	CASSQEGTYGYTF	TGCGCCAGCAGCCAAGAGGGCACGTATGGCTACACCTTC
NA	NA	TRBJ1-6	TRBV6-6	CASSKPGESSPLHF	TGTGCCAGCAGCAAACCAGGGGAAAGCTCACCCCTCCACTTT
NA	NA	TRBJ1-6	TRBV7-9	CASSLPPHEGAYNSPLHF	TGTGCCAGCAGCTTACCCCCCCATGAGGGAGCCTATAATTCACCCCTCCACTTT
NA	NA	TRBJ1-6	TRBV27	CASSQSGVSYNSPLHF	TGTGCCAGCAGTCAATCGGGGGTCTCCTATAATTCACCCCTCCACTTT
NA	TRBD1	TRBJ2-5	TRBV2	CASSGTGPSETQYF	TGTGCCAGCAGCGGGACAGGGCCCTCAGAGACCCAGTACTTC
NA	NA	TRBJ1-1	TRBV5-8	CASSSGWATMNTEAFF	TGTGCCAGCAGCTCGGGGTGGGCGACAATGAACACTGAAGCTTTCTTT
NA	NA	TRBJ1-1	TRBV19	CASSIESRAGGTEAFF	TGTGCCAGTAGTATCGAGAGCAGGGCGGGGGGCACTGAAGCTTTCTTT
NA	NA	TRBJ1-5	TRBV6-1	CASRSSISNQPQHF	TGTGCCAGCCGGAGCAGCATTAGCAATCAGCCCCAGCATTTT
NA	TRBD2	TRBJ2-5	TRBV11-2	CASSLEGLTQYF	TGTGCCAGCAGCTTAGAGGGACTAACCCAGTACTTC
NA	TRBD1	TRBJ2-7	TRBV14	CASSRGQGYEQYF	TGTGCCAGCAGCCGGGGACAGGGATACGAGCAGTACTTC
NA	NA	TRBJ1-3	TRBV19	CASSMDNGPIYF	TGTGCCAGTAGTATGGACAATGGCCCCATATATTTT
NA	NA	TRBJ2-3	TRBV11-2	CASSLDMPTTSSTDTQYF	TGTGCCAGCAGCTTAGATATGCCCACCACATCTAGCACAGATACGCAGTATTTT